The text below deals with one T cell receptor beta chain. Its antigen remains unknown. The protocol was immunoSEQ multiplex PCR, while the TCRdb copy is restricted to in-frame clones and leaves out a portion. Here the sample spans tens of thousands of clones, approximately 90% being singletons. Time point given: pretreatment peripheral blood. The CDR3 length is 15 residues. Germline CDR1 is LGHNA and CDR2 is YSLEER. The V segment lost 4 bases and the J segment 3 bases; nucleotides outside the gene matches: 3. The data were taken from a study of PD-L1 blockade in urothelial cancer. Study-level background: Patients with male sex and bladder-origin urothelial cancer accounted for about nine tenths of the roughly 29 enrolled. Samples of blood were analyzed 3 weeks (second dose) and 6 weeks after treatment start. Researchers found blood samples held a median of about 130,000 T cells. Study-wide points: Expansion of tumor-associated blood clones at 3 weeks was greater in durable-benefit patients.

The source was PBMCs, collected around atezolizumab (anti-PD-L1) treatment. The chain links TRBV4-3 to TRBJ2-3; TRBD2 agrees at 11 bases. The TCR was taken from a donor at least 40 years old with urothelial cancer. The CDR3 reads CASSRASGGTDTQYF. The CDR3 DNA reads as TGCGCCAGCAGCCGGGCTAGCGGGGGGACAGATACGCAGTATTTT.